This TCR beta chain was identified during a study of regulatory T cells in long-lasting Graves disease. Study-wide context: Antithyroid drugs had been taken by newly diagnosed Graves' patients for under 3 months. Findings and caveats of the study: Persistent Graves' patients possessed reduced TCR diversity relative to recently diagnosed ones.

The V end lost 3 bases, the J end lost 3 bases, and 8 bases lay between the germline ends. Germline V CDR1 and CDR2: SQVTM, ANQGSEA. CDR3 size: 12 residues. Time point reported: newly diagnosed GD, antithyroid drugs for less than 3 months. With RNA extracted from PBMCs as input, the TCR library was made. This clonotype was found many times. Antigen unknown. For TCR beta, libraries came from iRepertoire HTBI primers and Arm-PCR of CDR3 regions. In TCRdb, the multiplex PCR reads were re-called with MiXCR into one record per CDR3 protein. Here the sample spans around 250,000 distinct CDR3 sequences, around 20% being singletons.

This chain links TRBV29-1 with TRBJ1-2; the D is unclear. The TCR sequence derives from a female donor with Graves disease. The material was peripheral blood mononuclear cells (PBMCs), obtained at new diagnosis, from a patient treated with antithyroid drugs. CDR3 sequence reads: CSVERADYGYTF. The CDR3 bases are TGCAGCGTTGAGCGGGCAGACTATGGCTACACCTTC. The whole variable domain, remainder taken from reference TRBV29-1 and TRBJ1-2, is SAVISQKPSRDICQRGTSLTIQCQVDSQVTMMFWYRQQPGQSLTLIATANQGSEATYESGFVIDKFPISRPNLTFSTLTVSNMSPEDSSIYLCSVERADYGYTFGSGTRLTVV.